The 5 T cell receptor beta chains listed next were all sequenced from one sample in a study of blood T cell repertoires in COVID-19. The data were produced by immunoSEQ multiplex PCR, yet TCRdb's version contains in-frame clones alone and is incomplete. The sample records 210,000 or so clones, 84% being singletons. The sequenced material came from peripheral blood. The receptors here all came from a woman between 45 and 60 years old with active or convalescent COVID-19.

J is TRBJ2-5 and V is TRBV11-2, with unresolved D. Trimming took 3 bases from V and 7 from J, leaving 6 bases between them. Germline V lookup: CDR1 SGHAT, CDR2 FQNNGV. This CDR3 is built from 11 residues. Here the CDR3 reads CASSFPGTQYF. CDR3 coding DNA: TGTGCCAGCAGCTTCCCGGGGACCCAGTACTTC.

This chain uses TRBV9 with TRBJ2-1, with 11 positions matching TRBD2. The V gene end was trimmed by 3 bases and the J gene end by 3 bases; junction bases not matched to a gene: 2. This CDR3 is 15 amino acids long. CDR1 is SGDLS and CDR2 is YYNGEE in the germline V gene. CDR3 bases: TGTGCCAGCAGCGCGACTAGCGGGGTCTACAATGAGCAGTTCTTC. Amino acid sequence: CASSATSGVYNEQFF.

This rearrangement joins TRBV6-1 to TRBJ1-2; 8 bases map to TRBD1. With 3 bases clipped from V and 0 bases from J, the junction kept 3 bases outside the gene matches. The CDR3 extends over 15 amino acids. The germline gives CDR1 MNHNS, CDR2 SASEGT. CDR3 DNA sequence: TGTGCCAGCAGTGACCCGACAGGGGCTAACTATGGCTACACCTTC. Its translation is CASSDPTGANYGYTF.

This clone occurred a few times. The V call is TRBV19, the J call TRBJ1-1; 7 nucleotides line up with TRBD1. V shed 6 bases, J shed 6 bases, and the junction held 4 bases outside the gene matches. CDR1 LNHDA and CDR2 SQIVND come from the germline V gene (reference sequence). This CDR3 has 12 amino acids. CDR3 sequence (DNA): TGTGCCAGTAGCCACCAGGGGGCTGAAGCTTTCTTT. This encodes CASSHQGAEAFF.

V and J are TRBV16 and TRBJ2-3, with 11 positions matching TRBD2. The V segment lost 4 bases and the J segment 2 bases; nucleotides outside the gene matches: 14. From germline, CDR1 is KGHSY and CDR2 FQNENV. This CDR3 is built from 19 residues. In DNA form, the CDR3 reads TGTGCCAGCAGCCTCCCGGCGGACGGTAGCGGGAGGGCCACAGATACGCAGTATTTT. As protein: CASSLPADGSGRATDTQYF.